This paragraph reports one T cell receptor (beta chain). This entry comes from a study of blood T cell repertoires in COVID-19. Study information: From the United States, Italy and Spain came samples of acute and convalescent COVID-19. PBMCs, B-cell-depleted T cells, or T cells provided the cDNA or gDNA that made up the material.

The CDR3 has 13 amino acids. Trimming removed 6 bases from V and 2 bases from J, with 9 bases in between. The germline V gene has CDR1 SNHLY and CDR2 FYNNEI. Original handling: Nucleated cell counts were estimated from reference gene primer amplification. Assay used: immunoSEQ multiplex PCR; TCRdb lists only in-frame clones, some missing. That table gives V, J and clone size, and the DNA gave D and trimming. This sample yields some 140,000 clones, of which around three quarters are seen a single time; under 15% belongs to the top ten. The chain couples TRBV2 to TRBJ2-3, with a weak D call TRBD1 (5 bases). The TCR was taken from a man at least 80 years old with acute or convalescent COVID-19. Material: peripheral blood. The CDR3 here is CASRKDITDTQYF. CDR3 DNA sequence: TGTGCCAGCAGGAAGGACATCACAGATACGCAGTATTTT.